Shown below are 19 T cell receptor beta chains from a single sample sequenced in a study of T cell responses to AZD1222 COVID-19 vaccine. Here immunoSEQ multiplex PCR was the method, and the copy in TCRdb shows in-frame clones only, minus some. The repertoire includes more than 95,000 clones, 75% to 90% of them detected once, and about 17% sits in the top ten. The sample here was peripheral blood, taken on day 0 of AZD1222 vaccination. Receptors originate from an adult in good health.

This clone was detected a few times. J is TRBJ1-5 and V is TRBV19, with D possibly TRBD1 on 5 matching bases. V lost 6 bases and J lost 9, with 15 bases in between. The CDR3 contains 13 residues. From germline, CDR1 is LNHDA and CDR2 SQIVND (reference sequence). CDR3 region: CASSLDGARPQHF. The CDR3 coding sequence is TGTGCCAGTAGCTTGGACGGGGCTAGGCCCCAGCATTTT. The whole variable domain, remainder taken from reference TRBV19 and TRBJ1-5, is DGGITQSPKYLFRKEGQNVTLSCEQNLNHDAMYWYRQDPGQGLRLIYYSQIVNDFQKGDIAEGYSVSREKKESFPLTVTSAQKNPTAFYLCASSLDGARPQHFGDGTRLSIL.

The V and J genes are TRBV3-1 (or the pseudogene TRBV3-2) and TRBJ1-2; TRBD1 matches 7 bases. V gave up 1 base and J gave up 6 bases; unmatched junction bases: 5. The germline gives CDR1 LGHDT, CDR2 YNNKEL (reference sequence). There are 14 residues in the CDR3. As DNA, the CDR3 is TGTGCCAGCAGCCAAGCTGGACAGGAGAATGGCTACACCTTC. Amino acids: CASSQAGQENGYTF.

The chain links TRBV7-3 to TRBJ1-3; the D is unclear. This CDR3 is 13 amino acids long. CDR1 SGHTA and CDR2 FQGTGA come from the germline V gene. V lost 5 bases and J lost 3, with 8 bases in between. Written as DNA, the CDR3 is TGTGCCAGCAGCCCCTCCTTTGGAAACACCATATATTTT. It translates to CASSPSFGNTIYF.

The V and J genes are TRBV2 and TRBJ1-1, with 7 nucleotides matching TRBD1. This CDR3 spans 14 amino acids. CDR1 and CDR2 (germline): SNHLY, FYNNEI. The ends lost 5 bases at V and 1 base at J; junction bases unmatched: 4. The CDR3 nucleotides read TGTGCCAGCAGTCGGACAGGAACGAACACTGAAGCTTTCTTT. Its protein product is CASSRTGTNTEAFF.

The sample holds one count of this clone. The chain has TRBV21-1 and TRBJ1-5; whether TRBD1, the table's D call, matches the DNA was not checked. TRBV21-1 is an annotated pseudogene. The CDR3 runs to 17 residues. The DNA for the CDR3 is TGTGCCACCCACTTTCCAACCGGGACAGGGGCTAATCAGCCCCAGCATTTT. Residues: CATHFPTGTGANQPQHF.

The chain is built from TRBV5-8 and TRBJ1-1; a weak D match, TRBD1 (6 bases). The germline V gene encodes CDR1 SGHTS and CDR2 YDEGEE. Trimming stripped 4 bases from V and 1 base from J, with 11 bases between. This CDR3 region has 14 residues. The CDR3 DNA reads TGTGCCAGCAGCCTTGGACAGCCGAACACTGAAGCTTTCTTT. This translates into CASSLGQPNTEAFF.

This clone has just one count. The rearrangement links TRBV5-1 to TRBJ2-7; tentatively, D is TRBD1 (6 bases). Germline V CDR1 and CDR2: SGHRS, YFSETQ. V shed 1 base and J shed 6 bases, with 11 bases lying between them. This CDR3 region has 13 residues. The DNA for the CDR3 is TGCGCCAGCAGCTTGTTAGGGACACCCGAGCAGTACTTC. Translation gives CASSLLGTPEQYF.

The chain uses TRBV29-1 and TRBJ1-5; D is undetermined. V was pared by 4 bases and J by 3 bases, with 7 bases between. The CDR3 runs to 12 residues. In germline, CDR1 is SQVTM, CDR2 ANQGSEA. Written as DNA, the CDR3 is TGCAGCGTTGCAGAAAACAATCAGCCCCAGCATTTT. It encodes CSVAENNQPQHF.

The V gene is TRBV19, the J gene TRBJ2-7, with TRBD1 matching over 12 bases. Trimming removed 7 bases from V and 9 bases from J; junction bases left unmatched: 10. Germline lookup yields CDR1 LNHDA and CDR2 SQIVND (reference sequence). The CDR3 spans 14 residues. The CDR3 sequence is CASKGTGGSGRQYF. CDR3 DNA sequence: TGTGCCAGTAAGGGGACAGGGGGCAGTGGGCGGCAGTACTTC.

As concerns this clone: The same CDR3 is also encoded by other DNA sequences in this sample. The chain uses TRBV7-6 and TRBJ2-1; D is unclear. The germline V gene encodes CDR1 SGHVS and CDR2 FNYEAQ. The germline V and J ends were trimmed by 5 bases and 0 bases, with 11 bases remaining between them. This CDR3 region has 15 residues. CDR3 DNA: TGTGCCAGCAGCCCCGAGTGGGGCTCCTACAATGAGCAGTTCTTC. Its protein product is CASSPEWGSYNEQFF.

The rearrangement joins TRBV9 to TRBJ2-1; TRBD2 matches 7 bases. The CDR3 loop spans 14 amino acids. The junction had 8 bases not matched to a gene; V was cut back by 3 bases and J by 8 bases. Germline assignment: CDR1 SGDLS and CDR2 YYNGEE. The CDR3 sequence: CASSAQTSRDEQFF. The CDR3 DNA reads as TGTGCCAGCAGCGCACAGACTAGCAGGGATGAGCAGTTCTTC.

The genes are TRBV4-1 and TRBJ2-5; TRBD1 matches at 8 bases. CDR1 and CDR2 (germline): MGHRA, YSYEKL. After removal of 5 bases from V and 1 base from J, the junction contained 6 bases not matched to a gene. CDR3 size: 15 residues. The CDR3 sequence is CASSARDRPQETQYF. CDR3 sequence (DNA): TGCGCCAGCAGCGCCCGGGACAGGCCCCAAGAGACCCAGTACTTC.

Here the CDR3 reads CASSLGQPSSGANVLTF. DNA of the CDR3: TGTGCCAGCAGCTTGGGACAACCAAGCTCTGGGGCCAACGTCCTGACTTTC. This chain links TRBV5-5 with TRBJ2-6, with unresolved D. This CDR3 has 17 residues. Germline CDR1 reads SGHKS; CDR2 reads YYEKEE (reference sequence). The V end lost 0 bases, the J end lost 0 bases, and 10 bases lay between the germline ends.

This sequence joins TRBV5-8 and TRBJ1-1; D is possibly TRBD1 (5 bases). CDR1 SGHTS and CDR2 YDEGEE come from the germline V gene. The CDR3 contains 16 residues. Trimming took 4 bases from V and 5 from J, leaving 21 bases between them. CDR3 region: CASSPGVGVGQTEAFF. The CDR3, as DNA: TGTGCCAGCAGCCCGGGGGTGGGGGTCGGGCAAACTGAAGCTTTCTTT.

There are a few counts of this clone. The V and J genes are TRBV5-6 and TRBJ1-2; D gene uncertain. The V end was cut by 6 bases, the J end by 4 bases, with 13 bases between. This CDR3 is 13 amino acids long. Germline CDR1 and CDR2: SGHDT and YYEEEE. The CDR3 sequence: CASTKHDRYGYTF. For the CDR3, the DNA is TGTGCCAGCACCAAACACGACCGCTATGGCTACACCTTC.

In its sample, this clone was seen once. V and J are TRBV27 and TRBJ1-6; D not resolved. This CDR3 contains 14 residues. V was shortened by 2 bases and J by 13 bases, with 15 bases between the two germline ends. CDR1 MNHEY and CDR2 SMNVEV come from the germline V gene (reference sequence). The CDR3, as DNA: TGTGCCAGCAGTTTACACAAAGGGATGGGTCCCCTCCACTTT. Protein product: CASSLHKGMGPLHF.

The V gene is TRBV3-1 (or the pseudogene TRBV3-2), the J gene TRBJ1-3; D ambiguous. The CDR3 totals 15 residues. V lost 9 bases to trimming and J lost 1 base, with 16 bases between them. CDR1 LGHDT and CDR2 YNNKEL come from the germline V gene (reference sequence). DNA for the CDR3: TGTGCCAGTTCTCTTTTTGTTCGATCTGGAAACACCATATATTTT. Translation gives CASSLFVRSGNTIYF.

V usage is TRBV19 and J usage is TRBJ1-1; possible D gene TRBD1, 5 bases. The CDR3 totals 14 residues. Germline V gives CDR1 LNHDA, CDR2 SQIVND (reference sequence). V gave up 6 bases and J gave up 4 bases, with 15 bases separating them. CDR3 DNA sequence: TGTGCCAGTAGCCTTGTTGGGGGGAGCACTGAAGCTTTCTTT. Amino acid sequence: CASSLVGGSTEAFF.

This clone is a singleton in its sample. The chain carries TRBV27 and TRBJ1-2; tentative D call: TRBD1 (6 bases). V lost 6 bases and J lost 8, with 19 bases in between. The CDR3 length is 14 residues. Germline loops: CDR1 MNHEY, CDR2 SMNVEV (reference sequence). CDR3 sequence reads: CASSWGAGSMGYTF. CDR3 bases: TGTGCCAGCAGCTGGGGGGCCGGTTCTATGGGCTACACCTTC.